The next 14 T cell receptor beta chains were all read from a single sample in a study of blood T cell repertoires in COVID-19. Repertoires were generated with immunoSEQ multiplex PCR, while TCRdb's copy carries only in-frame clones and drops some. The sample contains 45,000 to 65,000 clones, approximately 80% of which appear only once. Sequenced: peripheral blood. Receptor source: a man between 65 and 85 years old with active or convalescent COVID-19.

The rearrangement joins TRBV5-4 to TRBJ1-1; 7 bases fit TRBD1. J lost 1 base, V lost 2 bases, and 5 bases had no gene match. Germline V CDR1 and CDR2: SGHNT, YYREEE (reference sequence). This CDR3 has 15 residues. The CDR3 nucleotides are TGTGCCAGCAGCTTACAGGGGCTTCGGAACACTGAAGCTTTCTTT. It yields the protein CASSLQGLRNTEAFF.

The chain carries TRBV30 and TRBJ1-3; 7 nucleotides line up with TRBD1. Germline V gene sequence: CDR1 GTSNPN, CDR2 SVGIG (reference sequence). The V gene end was trimmed by 2 bases and the J gene end by 7 bases; junction bases not matched to a gene: 14. The CDR3 is 16 amino acids. The CDR3 bases are TGTGCCTGGAGTCCGCGCCTCGGGACAGTTAGGAACACCATATATTTT. It encodes CAWSPRLGTVRNTIYF.

The chain has TRBV11-2 and TRBJ1-4, with 7 bases that match TRBD1. The CDR3 has 15 residues. V lost 4 bases to trimming and J lost 4 bases; unmatched junction nucleotides: 6. Germline CDR1 SGHAT, CDR2 FQNNGV. The CDR3, as DNA: TGTGCCAGCAGCTCCTGGGACAGCGGTAATGAAAAACTGTTTTTT. Encoded protein: CASSSWDSGNEKLFF.

This chain links TRBV28 with TRBJ1-2; 9 nucleotides match TRBD1. The CDR3 totals 17 residues. Per the germline V gene, CDR1 is MDHEN and CDR2 is SYDVKM. Losses at the gene ends were 6 bases for V and 4 bases for J; bases not matched to a gene: 15. CDR3 nucleotides: TGTGCCAGCAGCCCTTCGGGACAGGGCCCAACCAGCTATGGCTACACCTTC. Amino acids: CASSPSGQGPTSYGYTF.

This chain uses TRBV7-2 with TRBJ2-7, with 7 positions matching TRBD1. There are 13 residues in the CDR3. V gave up 5 bases and J gave up 6 bases; unmatched junction bases: 7. The germline CDR1 and CDR2 sequences are SGHTA and FQGNSA. CDR3 loop: CASSTTTGFEQYF. The CDR3 DNA follows: TGTGCCAGCAGCACTACGACAGGGTTCGAGCAGTACTTC.

This CDR3 reads CASSLKGQGAWDTQYF. DNA for the CDR3: TGTGCCAGCAGCCTGAAAGGGCAGGGGGCGTGGGATACGCAGTATTTT. The chain couples TRBV5-6 to TRBJ2-3; TRBD1 matches at 8 bases. After removal of 4 bases from V and 6 bases from J, the junction contained 13 bases not matched to a gene. Germline CDR1 is SGHDT and CDR2 is YYEEEE. The CDR3 contains 16 residues. Using reference TRBV5-6 and TRBJ2-3 for the parts outside the CDR3, the full variable domain is DAGVTQSPTHLIKTRGQQVTLRCSPKSGHDTVSWYQQALGQGPQFIFQYYEEEERQRGNFPDRFSGHQFPNYSSELNVNALLLGDSALYLCASSLKGQGAWDTQYFGPGTRLTVL.

The rearrangement joins TRBV18 to TRBJ2-1; D is perhaps TRBD2 (5 bases). Germline V CDR1 and CDR2: KGHSH, LQKENI. The CDR3 totals 12 residues. Trimming cost V 4 bases and J 9 bases, with 10 bases left between them. CDR3 loop: CASSQDFSEQFF. As DNA, the CDR3 is TGTGCCAGCTCACAGGACTTTTCTGAGCAGTTCTTC.

Only a few counts were recorded for this clone. The chain couples TRBV20-1 to TRBJ2-5, with 9 positions matching TRBD1. The CDR3 runs to 17 residues. V lost 3 bases to trimming and J lost 4 bases; unmatched junction nucleotides: 15. Germline V gene sequence: CDR1 DFQATT, CDR2 SNEGSKA (reference sequence). The CDR3 protein is CSASKGDRGGRGETQYF. The CDR3 region has the DNA TGCAGTGCTAGTAAGGGAGACAGGGGGGGCCGAGGAGAGACCCAGTACTTC.

The V gene is TRBV7-9, the J gene TRBJ1-6; tentatively, D is TRBD1 (5 bases). Germline loops: CDR1 SEHNR, CDR2 FQNEAQ (reference sequence). The CDR3 runs 15 residues. V shed 5 bases and J shed 6 bases, with 14 bases lying between them. DNA of the CDR3: TGTGCCAGCAGCCCGACCGGGACTTCTAATTCACCCCTCCACTTT. Its translation is CASSPTGTSNSPLHF.

This clone was recorded once. The rearrangement uses TRBV7-2 and TRBJ1-1, with D maybe TRBD1 (5 bases). V was clipped by 3 bases and J by 0 bases, with 11 bases between them. Germline V gene lookup returns CDR1 SGHTA and CDR2 FQGNSA. The CDR3 totals 15 residues. CDR3 sequence reads: CASSFSRGMNTEAFF. DNA of the CDR3: TGTGCCAGCAGCTTTTCTAGGGGCATGAACACTGAAGCTTTCTTT.

The V gene is TRBV15, the J gene TRBJ2-5; TRBD1 aligns across 9 bases. CDR3 length equals 16 residues. V was pared by 3 bases and J by 5 bases, with 10 bases of the junction left unmatched. Germline V gene sequence: CDR1 LNHNV, CDR2 YYDKDF (reference sequence). In DNA, the CDR3 is TGTGCCACCAGCAGTCTAACACAGGGGGCAGGGGAGACCCAGTACTTC. Translation: CATSSLTQGAGETQYF.

This clone came up once. V is TRBV6-5 and J is TRBJ2-1; D not resolved. The germline V gene has CDR1 MNHEY and CDR2 SVGAGI. The CDR3 covers 14 residues. V shed 6 bases and J shed 7 bases, with 16 bases lying between them. CDR3 residues: CASRFPGDWNEQFF. In nucleotides, the CDR3 is TGTGCCAGCAGATTTCCCGGCGACTGGAATGAGCAGTTCTTC.

The chain carries TRBV14 and TRBJ2-1, with 12 bases that match TRBD2. The trim removed 3 bases at V and 3 bases at J, leaving 9 bases unmatched. Germline V CDR1 and CDR2: SGHDN, FVKESK. The CDR3 totals 18 residues. This CDR3 is CASSHARLAGAFYNEQFF. In DNA, the CDR3 is TGTGCCAGCAGCCACGCTCGACTAGCGGGAGCTTTCTACAATGAGCAGTTCTTC.

V and J are TRBV7-9 and TRBJ2-2; TRBD1 is a possible D gene (6 bases). This CDR3 has 16 residues. V lost 2 bases to trimming and J lost 7 bases, with 17 bases between them. Germline CDR1 and CDR2: SEHNR and FQNEAQ (reference sequence). The CDR3 nucleotides are TGTGCCAGCAGCTTATGGGGGCTAGGAGATCTCGGGGAGCTGTTTTTT. Translation gives CASSLWGLGDLGELFF.